Below, 27 T cell receptor beta chains from the same sample are listed, as sequenced in a study of shared T cell receptors in the human thymus. Using immunoSEQ multiplex PCR, the repertoire was profiled, and TCRdb retains in-frame clones only, with some absent. The sample gives 500,000 to 550,000 clones, about 84% of which show up once; about 0.013% is in the top ten. The sample also formed part of further work on human thymus T cells.

The sequenced material came from thymocytes. These receptors came from a boy under two years old with a congenital heart defect.

The chain has TRBV30 and TRBJ1-1, with D perhaps TRBD1 (6 bases). The CDR3 length is 13 residues. V was clipped by 3 bases and J by 10 bases, with 18 bases between them. Per the germline V gene, CDR1 is GTSNPN and CDR2 is SVGIG (reference sequence). The CDR3 loop reads CAWRGAQGIVAFF. The CDR3 DNA follows: TGTGCCTGGAGGGGGGCACAGGGTATCGTAGCTTTCTTT. The variable domain in full, with the rest retrieved from reference TRBV30 and TRBJ1-1, is SQTIHQWPATLVQPVGSPLSLECTVEGTSNPNLYWYRQAAGRGLQLLFYSVGIGQISSEVPQNLSASRPQDRQFILSSKKLLLSDSGFYLCAWRGAQGIVAFFGQGTRLTVV.

The V and J genes are TRBV27 and TRBJ2-7, with 7 bases identical to TRBD2. The ends lost 6 bases at V and 3 bases at J; junction bases unmatched: 14. Germline V gene sequence: CDR1 MNHEY, CDR2 SMNVEV (reference sequence). The CDR3 sequence is 16 residues long. The CDR3: CASRLRGTTEDYEQYF. For the CDR3, the DNA is TGTGCCAGCAGACTCCGAGGGACTACTGAAGACTACGAGCAGTACTTC.

In its sample, this clone was seen once. The chain carries TRBV28 and TRBJ1-5; 8 positions agree with TRBD1. V lost 1 base and J lost 2; bases outside the gene matches: 7. Germline loops: CDR1 MDHEN, CDR2 SYDVKM. CDR3 size: 17 residues. The CDR3 sequence: CASSLFFDRGGNQPQHF. The CDR3 region has the DNA TGTGCCAGCAGTTTATTCTTCGACAGGGGCGGCAATCAGCCCCAGCATTTT.

This sequence joins TRBV6-5 and TRBJ2-5; 8 nucleotides line up with TRBD1. The J call may be wrong; the DNA end is better matched by TRBJ2-7. Germline V gene sequence: CDR1 MNHEY, CDR2 SVGAGI. The CDR3 runs 15 residues. The CDR3 DNA is TGTGCCAGCAGACCATCCGGACAGGGCCCCTACGAGCAGTACTTC. Its translation: CASRPSGQGPYEQYF.

The chain joins TRBV28 to TRBJ2-7; no clear D gene. The CDR3 contains 14 residues. CDR1 and CDR2 from the germline V gene are MDHEN and SYDVKM. V was shortened by 3 bases and J by 3 bases, with 12 bases between the two germline ends. The CDR3 region has the DNA TGTGCCAGCAGTTTTCTTCCGTCGGGCTACGAGCAGTACTTC. Translating gives CASSFLPSGYEQYF.

The chain uses TRBV6-5 and TRBJ2-7; TRBD1 matches 9 bases. J was trimmed by 6 bases and V by 0 bases; bases with no gene match: 9. The CDR3 totals 16 residues. The germline V gene has CDR1 MNHEY and CDR2 SVGAGI. The CDR3 spells CASSYSDRGPPCEQYF. The CDR3 nucleotides read TGTGCCAGCAGTTACTCGGACAGGGGACCTCCCTGCGAGCAGTACTTC.

The V and J genes are TRBV12-5 and TRBJ1-5, with TRBD1 matching over 8 bases. Germline V gene data show CDR1 as LGHNT and CDR2 as FRNRAP. The V and J ends lost 5 bases and 1 base, in that order; junction bases with no gene match: 1. The CDR3 is 14 residues long. The CDR3 loop reads CASGRQGSNQPQHF. The CDR3 DNA follows: TGTGCTAGTGGTCGACAGGGGAGCAATCAGCCCCAGCATTTT.

This clone turned up a few times. This sequence joins TRBV29-1 and TRBJ2-3, with 8 nucleotides matching TRBD1. The CDR3 length is 17 residues. V shed 5 bases, J shed 0 bases, and the junction held 13 bases outside the gene matches. Per the germline V gene, CDR1 is SQVTM and CDR2 is ANQGSEA. This chain's CDR3 is CSVQSQGAPPSTDTQYF. CDR3 nucleotide sequence: TGCAGCGTTCAGTCCCAGGGGGCCCCACCTAGCACAGATACGCAGTATTTT.

The chain has TRBV6-4 and TRBJ1-1, with D possibly matching TRBD1 (5 bases). The V gene lost 2 bases and the J gene lost 5 bases, with 15 bases spanning the gap. Germline V gene data show CDR1 as MRHNA and CDR2 as SNTAGT. The CDR3 contains 15 residues. This CDR3 is CASSDLPGVGTEAFF. The CDR3 DNA reads TGTGCCAGCAGTGACCTACCGGGGGTGGGAACTGAAGCTTTCTTT.

The V call is TRBV7-3, the J call TRBJ2-3; 7 bases fit TRBD2. CDR3 length: 15 residues. After removal of 1 base from V and 3 bases from J, the junction contained 4 bases not matched to a gene. CDR1 is SGHTA and CDR2 is FQGTGA in the germline V gene. DNA of the CDR3: TGTGCCAGCAGCTTAAGGGGGGGGTGGACAGATACGCAGTATTTT. This sequence encodes CASSLRGGWTDTQYF. The full variable domain, completed using reference TRBV7-3 and TRBJ2-3, is GAGVSQTPSNKVTEKGKYVELRCDPISGHTALYWYRQSLGQGPEFLIYFQGTGAADDSGLPNDRFFAVRPEGSVSTLKIQRTERGDSAVYLCASSLRGGWTDTQYFGPGTRLTVL.

V gene TRBV7-6 combines with J gene TRBJ2-1; 14 nucleotides match TRBD2. This CDR3 contains 18 residues. Trimming at V came to 4 bases and at J to 4 bases, leaving 9 bases not matched to a gene. Germline V gene lookup returns CDR1 SGHVS and CDR2 FNYEAQ. This CDR3 reads CASSSGTSGSRGYNEQFF. CDR3 bases: TGTGCCAGCAGCTCCGGGACTAGCGGGAGCAGAGGGTACAATGAGCAGTTCTTC.

In its sample, this clone was seen once. The V call is TRBV4-1, the J call TRBJ2-1, with 10 bases that match TRBD2. This CDR3 comprises 16 residues. The germline CDR1 and CDR2 sequences are MGHRA and YSYEKL. J gave up 2 bases and V 6 bases, and 7 bases lay outside the gene matches. CDR3 nucleotides: TGCGCCAGCAGTCATAGAACTAGCGGGACCTACAATGAGCAGTTCTTC. It translates to CASSHRTSGTYNEQFF.

V gene TRBV30 combines with J gene TRBJ1-1, with D tentatively TRBD1 (5 bases). Germline V gives CDR1 GTSNPN, CDR2 SVGIG (reference sequence). V shed 0 bases and J shed 6 bases, with 17 bases lying between them. This CDR3 comprises 15 residues. CDR3 protein: CAWSVYKGRRAEAFF. In nucleotides, the CDR3 is TGTGCCTGGAGTGTATATAAGGGGAGGAGGGCTGAAGCTTTCTTT.

V usage is TRBV7-2 and J usage is TRBJ2-3; D uncertain. Deletions cut 0 bases from V and 2 bases from J, with 12 bases between. CDR1 is SGHTA and CDR2 is FQGNSA in the germline V gene. This CDR3 has 16 amino acids. The chain's CDR3 is CASSLARPPLTDTQYF. As DNA, the CDR3 is TGTGCCAGCAGCTTAGCGAGGCCCCCCCTCACAGATACGCAGTATTTT.

The chain couples TRBV5-5 to TRBJ1-1; the D is unclear. Trimming removed 4 bases at V and 0 bases at J, with 7 bases between. Germline values: CDR1 SGHKS, CDR2 YYEKEE (reference sequence). This CDR3 is built from 13 residues. This chain's CDR3 is CASSRTVNTEAFF. In nucleotides, the CDR3 is TGTGCCAGCAGCCGTACAGTGAACACTGAAGCTTTCTTT.

J is TRBJ2-7 and V is TRBV6-1; no clear D gene. The ends were cut back, 1 base at V and 0 bases at J, with 4 bases in the middle. Germline assignment: CDR1 MNHNS and CDR2 SASEGT. The CDR3 has 13 amino acids. The CDR3 loop reads CASSEDNSYEQYF. The CDR3 DNA is TGTGCCAGCAGTGAAGACAACTCCTACGAGCAGTACTTC.

V is TRBV29-1 and J is TRBJ1-1; D possibly corresponds to TRBD1 (6 bases). Trimming cost V 4 bases and J 2 bases, with 14 bases left between them. The V gene's germline CDR1 is SQVTM and CDR2 ANQGSEA. The CDR3 loop spans 14 amino acids. CDR3 sequence reads: CSVVAGHFNTEAFF. In DNA form, the CDR3 reads TGCAGCGTTGTAGCGGGACACTTCAACACTGAAGCTTTCTTT.

The genes are TRBV4-1 and TRBJ1-2; 7 bases map to TRBD1. Germline V gene sequence: CDR1 MGHRA, CDR2 YSYEKL. With V trimmed by 1 base and J by 2 bases, 10 bases remained unmatched. CDR3 size: 17 residues. As DNA, the CDR3 is TGCGCCAGCAGCCAAGCCCTAAGACCGGGACAGAACTATGGCTACACCTTC. Amino acids: CASSQALRPGQNYGYTF.

This sequence joins TRBV27 and TRBJ2-7, with 7 bases aligning to TRBD1. CDR3 length equals 16 residues. V lost 9 bases and J lost 2; bases outside the gene matches: 16. Germline CDR1 MNHEY, CDR2 SMNVEV (reference sequence). DNA of the CDR3: TGTGCCAGGTTTAACGTCCCGGGACAGCCGGCCTACGAGCAGTACTTC. Translating it yields CARFNVPGQPAYEQYF.

The gene calls are TRBV5-5 and TRBJ2-7, with TRBD2 matching 9 bases. V gave up 0 bases and J gave up 6 bases; unmatched junction bases: 13. Looked up from germline, CDR1 is SGHKS and CDR2 is YYEKEE (reference sequence). The CDR3 sequence is 17 residues long. This CDR3 reads CASSLAWTSDPWGEQYF. CDR3 DNA sequence: TGTGCCAGCAGCTTGGCGTGGACTAGCGACCCGTGGGGCGAGCAGTACTTC. The full variable domain, rest sourced from reference TRBV5-5 and TRBJ2-7, is DAGVTQSPTHLIKTRGQQVTLRCSPISGHKSVSWYQQVLGQGPQFIFQYYEKEERGRGNFPDRFSARQFPNYSSELNVNALLLGDSALYLCASSLAWTSDPWGEQYFGPGTRLTVT.

The chain carries TRBV5-1 and TRBJ2-5, with 7 bases that match TRBD1. TRBJ2-7 explains the end of the DNA better; the J call may be wrong. The CDR3 is made up of 16 amino acids. The germline gives CDR1 SGHRS, CDR2 YFSETQ. The CDR3: CASSPLPLRGLCEQYF. CDR3 sequence (DNA): TGCGCCAGCAGCCCGTTGCCGCTGAGGGGGCTGTGCGAGCAGTACTTC.

This chain joins TRBV11-3 and TRBJ2-2; no firm D call. V shed 8 bases and J shed 8 bases, with 9 bases lying between them. Germline CDR1 SGHNT, CDR2 YENEEA. This CDR3 comprises 11 residues. The CDR3 coding sequence is TGTGCCAGCGGGCATGAGGGGGAGCTGTTTTTT. Translated, it gives CASGHEGELFF.

The chain links TRBV28 to TRBJ2-1; TRBD1 agrees at 8 bases. In germline, CDR1 is MDHEN, CDR2 SYDVKM. The CDR3 is made up of 15 amino acids. V was clipped by 5 bases and J by 5 bases; unmatched bases: 8. In DNA form, the CDR3 reads TGTGCCAGCAGTAGAAGGACAGGGATTGACAATGAGCAGTTCTTC. It yields the protein CASSRRTGIDNEQFF.

The V and J genes are TRBV5-1 and TRBJ2-1, with TRBD2 matching over 11 bases. Germline V gives CDR1 SGHRS, CDR2 YFSETQ. This CDR3 region has 15 residues. Unmatched junction bases numbered 4, after V lost 4 bases and J lost 4 bases. The CDR3 spells CASSRSGRGYNEQFF. In nucleotides, the CDR3 is TGCGCCAGCAGCCGTAGCGGGAGGGGATACAATGAGCAGTTCTTC. The full variable domain, rest sourced from reference TRBV5-1 and TRBJ2-1, is KAGVTQTPRYLIKTRGQQVTLSCSPISGHRSVSWYQQTPGQGLQFLFEYFSETQRNKGNFPGRFSGRQFSNSRSEMNVSTLELGDSALYLCASSRSGRGYNEQFFGPGTRLTVL.

This rearrangement joins TRBV11-2 to TRBJ2-7; tentative D call: TRBD2 (6 bases). Trimming took off 4 bases at V and 2 bases at J, with 6 bases between the two ends. Germline V lookup: CDR1 SGHAT, CDR2 FQNNGV. The CDR3 is 12 amino acids. In DNA, the CDR3 is TGTGCCAGCAGCTGCGGGACCTACGAGCAGTACTTC. Translation: CASSCGTYEQYF.

This clone occurred a few times. The CDR3 DNA sequence: TGTGCCAGCAGCTTAGCCACAGGAGCCCCCCTGGGGGAGCAGTACTTC. Its translation: CASSLATGAPLGEQYF. The J gene is TRBJ2-7, the V gene TRBV7-2; possibly TRBD1 for D (5 bases). Germline CDR1 reads SGHTA; CDR2 reads FQGNSA. The CDR3 extends over 16 amino acids. The V gene lost 0 bases and the J gene lost 7 bases, with 19 bases spanning the gap. Using reference TRBV7-2 and TRBJ2-7 for the parts outside the CDR3, the full variable domain is GAGVSQSPSNKVTEKGKDVELRCDPISGHTALYWYRQSLGQGLEFLIYFQGNSAPDKSGLPSDRFSAERTGGSVSTLTIQRTQQEDSAVYLCASSLATGAPLGEQYFGPGTRLTVT.

This clone was found a few times. The gene calls are TRBV28 and TRBJ2-7; D is possibly TRBD1 (5 bases). This CDR3 region has 13 residues. CDR1 MDHEN and CDR2 SYDVKM come from the germline V gene. V dropped 6 bases and J dropped 3 bases, with 12 bases sitting between them. The DNA for the CDR3 is TGTGCCAGCAGCCTAGGACACCGCTACGAGCAGTACTTC. Encoded protein: CASSLGHRYEQYF.